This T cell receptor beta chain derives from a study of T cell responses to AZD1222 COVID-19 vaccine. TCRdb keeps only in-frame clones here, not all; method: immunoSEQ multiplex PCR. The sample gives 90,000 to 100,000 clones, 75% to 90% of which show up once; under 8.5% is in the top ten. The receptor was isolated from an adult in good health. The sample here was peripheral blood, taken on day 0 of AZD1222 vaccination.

The CDR3 spells CASSQGGAGAGTNEKLFF. DNA of the CDR3: TGCGCCAGCAGCCAAGGGGGTGCGGGGGCGGGAACTAATGAAAAACTGTTTTTT. The chain carries TRBV4-1 and TRBJ1-4; a possible D gene is TRBD1 (6 bases). The CDR3 spans 18 residues. Germline values: CDR1 MGHRA, CDR2 YSYEKL. Between the trimmed V and J ends, which lost 1 base and 1 base, there was a span of 16 bases.